These 11 T cell receptor beta chains came from one sample sequenced in a study of shared clonotypes between healthy human individuals. Clones were sequenced by immunoSEQ multiplex PCR, and TCRdb holds only the in-frame ones, with some missing. The sample lists over a million clones, about four fifths occurring once. The sequenced sample consisted of memory CD4+ T cells from PBMCs. Subset here: CD45RA-negative fraction. These receptors all come from a man aged 18 to 29 in good health. Some clones in this sample may be carry-over from other donors' samples.

In this sample, this clone turned up many times. The chain joins TRBV5-1 to TRBJ2-7; D is perhaps TRBD1 or TRBD2 (5 bases each). CDR1 is SGHRS, CDR2 YFSETQ, per germline. This CDR3 contains 15 residues. V was clipped by 4 bases and J by 5 bases, with 19 bases between them. The CDR3 DNA reads as TGCGCCAGCAGCCGGGACGGGGATCTGAGCGACGAGCAGTACTTC. It is translated as CASSRDGDLSDEQYF.

This clone has just a few counts. In DNA form, the CDR3 reads TGTGCCAGCAGCGTAGGGTACACTGGAAACACCATATATTTT. It codes for CASSVGYTGNTIYF. The chain joins TRBV9 to TRBJ1-3; D is unresolved. This CDR3 has 14 amino acids. Trimming cost V 0 bases and J 2 bases, with 6 bases left between them. Germline V gene data show CDR1 as SGDLS and CDR2 as YYNGEE. The full variable domain, completed using reference TRBV9 and TRBJ1-3, is DSGVTQTPKHLITATGQRVTLRCSPRSGDLSVYWYQQSLDQGLQFLIQYYNGEERAKGNILERFSAQQFPDLHSELNLSSLELGDSALYFCASSVGYTGNTIYFGEGSWLTVV.

The chain uses TRBV9 and TRBJ2-2; TRBD2 is a possible D gene (5 bases). Germline CDR1 reads SGDLS; CDR2 reads YYNGEE. This CDR3 is built from 15 residues. Trimming removed 0 bases from V and 1 base from J, with 7 bases in between. CDR3 in DNA: TGTGCCAGCAGCGTAGGCGGGTGGAACACCGGGGAGCTGTTTTTT. Residues: CASSVGGWNTGELFF.

The chain has TRBV30 and TRBJ2-5; D gene ambiguous. This CDR3 is built from 13 residues. The germline CDR1 and CDR2 sequences are GTSNPN and SVGIG (reference sequence). Trimming cost V 1 base and J 7 bases, with 13 bases left between them. The CDR3 region is CAWSAAAIGTQYF. The CDR3 region has the DNA TGTGCCTGGAGTGCAGCTGCCATCGGGACCCAGTACTTC.

This sequence joins TRBV7-3 and TRBJ2-2; TRBD2 aligns across 7 bases. The junction had 9 bases not matched to a gene; V was cut back by 0 bases and J by 5 bases. The CDR3 has 17 amino acids. CDR1 and CDR2 (germline): SGHTA, FQGTGA. The CDR3 DNA reads as TGTGCCAGCAGCTTAACGCAGGCTAGCGGAGCAACCGGGGAGCTGTTTTTT. It encodes CASSLTQASGATGELFF.

The genes are TRBV4-1 and TRBJ2-3, with TRBD2 matching 9 bases. Per germline, CDR1 MGHRA and CDR2 YSYEKL. The CDR3 length is 17 residues. The V and J ends lost 1 base and 4 bases, in that order; junction bases with no gene match: 9. CDR3: CASSQGLAEGGSDTQYF. DNA for the CDR3: TGCGCCAGCAGCCAAGGACTAGCGGAGGGGGGGTCAGATACGCAGTATTTT.

The chain uses TRBV6-5 and TRBJ1-5; D gene ambiguous. Germline CDR1 is MNHEY and CDR2 is SVGAGI. This CDR3 region has 15 residues. The V gene lost 0 bases and the J gene lost 0 bases, with 6 bases spanning the gap. CDR3 amino acids: CASSYSQYSNQPQHF. As DNA, the CDR3 is TGTGCCAGCAGTTACTCCCAGTATAGCAATCAGCCCCAGCATTTT.

This clone appeared many times. This chain joins TRBV29-1 and TRBJ2-5; weak D call: TRBD2 (6 bases). Per the germline V gene, CDR1 is SQVTM and CDR2 is ANQGSEA. The CDR3 consists of 14 residues. The V end was cut by 6 bases, the J end by 2 bases, with 16 bases between. The CDR3 bases are TGCAGCGTCGTCCCATCCGGGACTCAAGAGACCCAGTACTTC. Protein product: CSVVPSGTQETQYF.

V and J are TRBV28 and TRBJ2-3; tentatively, D is TRBD1 (6 bases). Germline CDR1 reads MDHEN; CDR2 reads SYDVKM. V lost 6 bases to trimming and J lost 5 bases, with 18 bases between them. This CDR3 has 15 amino acids. The CDR3 protein is CASRPSGQIGDTQYF. CDR3 sequence (DNA): TGTGCCAGCAGACCATCAGGACAGATCGGAGATACGCAGTATTTT.

This chain links TRBV12-5 with TRBJ2-3, with D hard to call. Germline V gives CDR1 LGHNT, CDR2 FRNRAP. There are 13 residues in the CDR3. V lost 1 base and J lost 2, with 4 bases in between. The CDR3 loop reads CASGLGITDTQYF. The CDR3 DNA is TGTGCTAGTGGTTTGGGTATCACAGATACGCAGTATTTT.

The genes are TRBV9 and TRBJ2-1, with D uncertain. CDR1 SGDLS and CDR2 YYNGEE come from the germline V gene. Trimming removed 4 bases at V and 6 bases at J, with 11 bases between. CDR3 length: 13 amino acids. CDR3 protein: CASSKNSLNEQFF. In DNA, the CDR3 is TGTGCCAGCAGCAAGAATAGCCTCAATGAGCAGTTCTTC.